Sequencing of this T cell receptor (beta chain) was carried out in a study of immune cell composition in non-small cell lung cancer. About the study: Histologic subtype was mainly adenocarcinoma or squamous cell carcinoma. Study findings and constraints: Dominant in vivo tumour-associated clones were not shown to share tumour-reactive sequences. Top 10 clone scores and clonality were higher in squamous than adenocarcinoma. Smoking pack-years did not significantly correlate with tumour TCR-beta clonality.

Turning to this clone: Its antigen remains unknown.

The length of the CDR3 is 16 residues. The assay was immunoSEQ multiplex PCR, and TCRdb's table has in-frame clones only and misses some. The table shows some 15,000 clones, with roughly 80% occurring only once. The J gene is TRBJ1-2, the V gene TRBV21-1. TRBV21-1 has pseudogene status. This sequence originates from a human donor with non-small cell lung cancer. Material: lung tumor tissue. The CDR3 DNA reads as TGTGCCAGCAGCCCCCTCGGGGAGGGAGCATACTATGGCTACACCTTC. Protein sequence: CASSPLGEGAYYGYTF.